These 29 T cell receptor beta chains share one sample of origin, sequenced in a study of blood T cell repertoires in COVID-19. Measured with immunoSEQ multiplex PCR; TCRdb has only the in-frame clones, and not every one. The sample holds some 110,000 clones, roughly 88% seen once. Sequencing was done on a sample of peripheral blood. The receptors derive from a human donor in a cohort sampled during active COVID-19.

The chain links TRBV5-1 to TRBJ2-1; 9 bases fit TRBD2. Germline CDR1 and CDR2: SGHRS and YFSETQ. Trimming took 0 bases from V and 0 from J; bases not matched to a gene: 10. The CDR3 consists of 19 residues. CDR3 DNA sequence: TGCGCCAGCAGCTTGGATCCTAGCGGGACCCCCACCTCCTACAATGAGCAGTTCTTC. Its translation: CASSLDPSGTPTSYNEQFF.

This clone was detected a few times. This chain joins TRBV11-2 and TRBJ1-1; D may be TRBD1 (6 bases). V lost 1 base, J lost 5 bases, and 8 bases lay in between. The CDR3 length is 13 residues. The V gene's germline CDR1 is SGHAT and CDR2 FQNNGV. CDR3 sequence reads: CASSLGTDTEAFF. DNA of the CDR3: TGTGCCAGCAGCTTAGGGACAGATACTGAAGCTTTCTTT.

This clone has a single count. The chain employs TRBV5-6 and TRBJ2-3; 7 bases are a match to TRBD2. Germline loops: CDR1 SGHDT, CDR2 YYEEEE. The trim removed 3 bases at V and 4 bases at J, leaving 14 bases unmatched. CDR3 size: 17 residues. CDR3: CASSSHPGGGPPDTQYF. CDR3 nucleotides: TGTGCCAGCAGCTCACATCCTGGGGGAGGGCCCCCAGATACGCAGTATTTT.

This chain links TRBV27 with TRBJ1-1; 9 bases map to TRBD1. Germline V gives CDR1 MNHEY, CDR2 SMNVEV (reference sequence). J gave up 4 bases and V 0 bases, and 6 bases lay outside the gene matches. The CDR3 loop spans 16 amino acids. This chain's CDR3 is CASSLSVTGGITEAFF. The CDR3 DNA follows: TGTGCCAGCAGTTTATCAGTGACAGGGGGGATCACTGAAGCTTTCTTT.

This clone was observed once. The CDR3: CASSPRTIFHEQYF. In DNA form, the CDR3 reads TGTGCCAGCAGCCCCCGGACTATTTTCCACGAGCAGTACTTC. The chain links TRBV6-5 to TRBJ2-7, with TRBD2 as a possible D gene (6 bases). Germline loops: CDR1 MNHEY, CDR2 SVGAGI. CDR3 length: 14 amino acids. V was trimmed by 6 bases and J by 5 bases, leaving 17 bases between them.

The chain couples TRBV6-1 to TRBJ1-5; perhaps TRBD1 as D (5 bases). The germline V gene encodes CDR1 MNHNS and CDR2 SASEGT. V lost 1 base, J lost 4 bases, and 11 bases lay in between. The CDR3 consists of 15 residues. Here the CDR3 DNA reads TGTGCCAGCAGTGAAGGGGGGGGGTTTAATCAGCCCCAGCATTTT. Translation: CASSEGGGFNQPQHF.

The chain couples TRBV6-6 to TRBJ1-3, with D uncertain. V lost 5 bases and J 2 bases, leaving 10 bases between the germline ends. The CDR3 contains 14 residues. In germline, CDR1 is MNHNY, CDR2 SVGAGI (reference sequence). The CDR3: CASSILGAGNTIYF. DNA for the CDR3: TGTGCCAGCAGTATCCTCGGGGCTGGAAACACCATATATTTT.

V and J are TRBV5-8 and TRBJ1-1; D perhaps matches TRBD1 (6 bases). CDR1 SGHTS and CDR2 YDEGEE come from the germline V gene. V lost 2 bases, J lost 1 base, and 9 bases lay in between. CDR3 size: 14 residues. This CDR3 is CASSLPDRNTEAFF. CDR3 DNA: TGTGCCAGCAGCTTACCGGACAGGAACACTGAAGCTTTCTTT. The entire variable domain, with the rest obtained from reference TRBV5-8 and TRBJ1-1, is as follows: EAGVTQSPTHLIKTRGQQATLRCSPISGHTSVYWYQQALGLGLQFLLWYDEGEERNRGNFPPRFSGRQFPNYSSELNVNALELEDSALYLCASSLPDRNTEAFFGQGTRLTVV.

The V call is TRBV5-1, the J call TRBJ2-7; maybe TRBD2 (6 bases). The germline CDR1 and CDR2 sequences are SGHRS and YFSETQ. The CDR3 spans 15 residues. V lost 2 bases, J lost 1 base, and 13 bases lay in between. The DNA of the CDR3 is TGCGCCAGCAGCTTTAGCGGTGAGATATCCTACGAGCAGTACTTC. It yields the protein CASSFSGEISYEQYF. The whole variable domain, remainder taken from reference TRBV5-1 and TRBJ2-7, is KAGVTQTPRYLIKTRGQQVTLSCSPISGHRSVSWYQQTPGQGLQFLFEYFSETQRNKGNFPGRFSGRQFSNSRSEMNVSTLELGDSALYLCASSFSGEISYEQYFGPGTRLTVT.

The chain couples TRBV4-3 to TRBJ2-7; 7 nucleotides align to TRBD1. CDR3 length equals 16 residues. Germline CDR1 LGHNA, CDR2 YSLEER. With 1 base clipped from V and 0 bases from J, the junction kept 6 bases outside the gene matches. The CDR3 reads CASSQARTGSSYEQYF. The CDR3 nucleotides read TGCGCCAGCAGCCAAGCCCGGACAGGAAGCTCCTACGAGCAGTACTTC.

The rearrangement joins TRBV18 to TRBJ2-1; 8 bases map to TRBD2. V shed 2 bases, J shed 6 bases, and the junction held 9 bases outside the gene matches. Germline-derived CDR1 and CDR2 are KGHSH and LQKENI. CDR3 size: 16 residues. This CDR3 reads CASSPTLAGQANEQFF. In DNA form, the CDR3 reads TGTGCCAGCTCACCAACGCTAGCGGGTCAGGCCAATGAGCAGTTCTTC.

The chain couples TRBV28 to TRBJ2-7, with 9 bases lining up with TRBD1. Germline-derived CDR1 and CDR2 are MDHEN and SYDVKM. The CDR3 covers 15 residues. V shed 7 bases, J shed 3 bases, and the junction held 10 bases outside the gene matches. CDR3 sequence (DNA): TGTGCCAGCACCTCCCTCCGGGACAGGGACTACGAGCAGTACTTC. Residues: CASTSLRDRDYEQYF.

The J gene is TRBJ2-3, the V gene TRBV21-1; the table names TRBD2, a call not compared with the DNA. TRBV21-1 is recorded as a pseudogene. The CDR3 sequence is 19 residues long. CDR3 nucleotide sequence: TGTGCCAGCAGCAAATGGGTACTAGCGGGAGGGCATAGGACAGATACGCAGTATTTT. Translating gives CASSKWVLAGGHRTDTQYF.

The chain carries TRBV4-1 and TRBJ1-4, with D possibly TRBD1 on 6 matching bases. This CDR3 contains 16 residues. The V end was cut by 2 bases, the J end by 7 bases, with 17 bases between. From germline, CDR1 is MGHRA and CDR2 YSYEKL. The chain's CDR3 is CASSQPARQDGEKLFF. The CDR3 DNA sequence: TGCGCCAGCAGCCAACCAGCGCGACAGGATGGTGAAAAACTGTTTTTT.

The V call is TRBV19, the J call TRBJ1-5; maybe TRBD1 (5 bases). This CDR3 spans 13 amino acids. The germline gives CDR1 LNHDA, CDR2 SQIVND (reference sequence). Trimming pared 4 bases from V and 4 bases from J, leaving 8 bases between. The CDR3 region is CASSTTENQPQHF. CDR3 DNA: TGTGCCAGTAGTACGACAGAAAATCAGCCCCAGCATTTT.

The J gene is TRBJ2-7, the V gene TRBV19, with D tentatively TRBD1 (6 bases). This CDR3 has 12 amino acids. Germline assignment: CDR1 LNHDA and CDR2 SQIVND (reference sequence). Trimming took off 3 bases at V and 6 bases at J, with 9 bases between the two ends. This CDR3 reads CASSMDRLEQYF. CDR3 bases: TGTGCCAGTAGTATGGACAGACTCGAGCAGTACTTC.

As regards this clone: The sample contains more than one DNA sequence encoding this CDR3. The CDR3 sequence: CASSLVTSGRNEQFF. The CDR3 DNA reads as TGTGCCAGCAGCTTAGTAACTAGCGGGAGAAATGAGCAGTTCTTC. V and J are TRBV7-9 and TRBJ2-1, with 11 bases lining up with TRBD2. With V trimmed by 1 base and J by 7 bases, 3 bases remained unmatched. The CDR3 extends over 15 amino acids. From germline, CDR1 is SEHNR and CDR2 FQNEAQ (reference sequence). Full variable domain (missing parts from reference TRBV7-9 and TRBJ2-1): DTGVSQNPRHKITKRGQNVTFRCDPISEHNRLYWYRQTLGQGPEFLTYFQNEAQLEKSRLLSDRFSAERPKGSFSTLEIQRTEQGDSAMYLCASSLVTSGRNEQFFGPGTRLTVL.

The CDR3 DNA follows: TGTGCCAGTAGTATTGGGGGGACTGGGGCCAACGTCCTGACTTTC. Translation: CASSIGGTGANVLTF. The chain links TRBV19 to TRBJ2-6; tentative D call: TRBD2 (6 bases). V lost 3 bases and J lost 2, with 8 bases in between. Germline assignment: CDR1 LNHDA and CDR2 SQIVND (reference sequence). The CDR3 length is 15 residues. Combining the CDR3 with reference TRBV19 and TRBJ2-6 gives the whole variable domain DGGITQSPKYLFRKEGQNVTLSCEQNLNHDAMYWYRQDPGQGLRLIYYSQIVNDFQKGDIAEGYSVSREKKESFPLTVTSAQKNPTAFYLCASSIGGTGANVLTFGAGSRLTVL.

This CDR3 reads CASTALGGVYEKLFF. The CDR3 DNA follows: TGTGCCAGCACCGCCCTCGGGGGGGTCTATGAAAAACTGTTTTTT. The genes are TRBV28 and TRBJ1-4; D perhaps matches TRBD1 (5 bases). Germline CDR1 reads MDHEN; CDR2 reads SYDVKM. This CDR3 has 15 residues. The V end was cut by 7 bases, the J end by 6 bases, with 18 bases between. Full variable domain (rest looked up from reference TRBV28 and TRBJ1-4): DVKVTQSSRYLVKRTGEKVFLECVQDMDHENMFWYRQDPGLGLRLIYFSYDVKMKEKGDIPEGYSVSREKKERFSLILESASTNQTSMYLCASTALGGVYEKLFFGSGTQLSVL.

The chain uses TRBV5-1 and TRBJ2-3, with 8 bases aligning to TRBD2. Losses at the gene ends were 1 base for V and 0 bases for J; bases not matched to a gene: 4. The CDR3 extends over 16 amino acids. Germline V gene sequence: CDR1 SGHRS, CDR2 YFSETQ. The DNA for the CDR3 is TGCGCCAGCAGCTTGCGAGCGGGAGTTAGCACAGATACGCAGTATTTT. Its protein product is CASSLRAGVSTDTQYF.

The chain uses TRBV9 and TRBJ2-1; TRBD1 agrees at 8 bases. The V and J ends lost 0 bases and 10 bases, in that order; junction bases with no gene match: 9. CDR3 size: 15 residues. The germline V gene has CDR1 SGDLS and CDR2 YYNGEE. The CDR3 nucleotides read TGTGCCAGCAGCGTAGGTCAGGGGGCCGTTGGCGAGCAGTTCTTC. Protein product: CASSVGQGAVGEQFF.

The V call is TRBV2, the J call TRBJ2-1; TRBD2 is a possible D gene (6 bases). With 4 bases removed from V and 0 bases from J, the gap between germline ends came to 13 bases. The CDR3 is 16 amino acids. Germline V lookup: CDR1 SNHLY, CDR2 FYNNEI. The CDR3 reads CASSARGASSYNEQFF. In DNA form, the CDR3 reads TGTGCCAGCAGTGCCCGCGGGGCTAGCTCCTACAATGAGCAGTTCTTC.

As regards this clone: The sample carries other DNA sequences with the same CDR3. This sequence joins TRBV30 and TRBJ1-1; a possible D gene is TRBD1 (5 bases). CDR1 is GTSNPN and CDR2 is SVGIG in the germline V gene (reference sequence). The CDR3 contains 13 residues. Trimming stripped 1 base from V and 2 bases from J, with 8 bases between. CDR3 sequence: CAWSATVNTEAFF. The DNA for the CDR3 is TGTGCCTGGAGTGCGACAGTAAACACTGAAGCTTTCTTT.

The chain carries TRBV5-6 and TRBJ1-5; 8 nucleotides line up with TRBD1. The CDR3 spans 16 residues. Germline V lookup: CDR1 SGHDT, CDR2 YYEEEE. V gave up 3 bases and J gave up 6 bases; unmatched junction bases: 11. The CDR3 here is CASSSMDRVWSQPQHF. DNA for the CDR3: TGTGCCAGCAGCTCGATGGACAGGGTGTGGAGTCAGCCCCAGCATTTT.

This chain joins TRBV6-2 or TRBV6-3 and TRBJ2-1; 9 positions agree with TRBD2. Germline V lookup: CDR1 MNHEY, CDR2 SVGEGT. The ends lost 2 bases at V and 12 bases at J; junction bases unmatched: 11. The CDR3 covers 15 residues. The CDR3 protein is CASSYLGLAWLGQFF. The CDR3 bases are TGTGCCAGCAGTTACCTCGGACTAGCGTGGTTGGGGCAGTTCTTC.

The V gene is TRBV3-1 (or the pseudogene TRBV3-2), the J gene TRBJ2-7; D not certain. CDR3 length: 14 amino acids. The V gene lost 0 bases and the J gene lost 0 bases, with 6 bases spanning the gap. From germline, CDR1 is LGHDT and CDR2 YNNKEL (reference sequence). The CDR3 region has the DNA TGTGCCAGCAGCCAAGAGTACTACTCCTACGAGCAGTACTTC. Translating it yields CASSQEYYSYEQYF.

The V call is TRBV9, the J call TRBJ1-2; 10 bases match TRBD1. This CDR3 is built from 15 residues. The V segment lost 4 bases and the J segment 4 bases; nucleotides outside the gene matches: 7. Germline CDR1 and CDR2: SGDLS and YYNGEE. The CDR3 DNA follows: TGTGCCAGCAGCCTGGGACAGGGGAATTTCTATGGCTACACCTTC. This gives the protein CASSLGQGNFYGYTF.

The chain has TRBV12-5 and TRBJ2-5; possible D gene TRBD2, 5 bases. Trimming pared 9 bases from V and 3 bases from J, leaving 5 bases between. Germline CDR1 LGHNT, CDR2 FRNRAP. The CDR3 extends over 10 amino acids. In DNA form, the CDR3 reads TGTGCTAGCGGGGAAGAGACCCAGTACTTC. Translating gives CASGEETQYF.

This chain uses TRBV7-8 with TRBJ2-1, with D unresolved. CDR1 SGHVS and CDR2 FQNEAQ come from the germline V gene. This CDR3 region has 13 residues. The V and J ends lost 3 bases and 2 bases respectively, with 5 bases between them. CDR3 coding DNA: TGTGCCAGCAGCTTGGCCACCTACAATGAGCAGTTCTTC. Translated, it gives CASSLATYNEQFF.